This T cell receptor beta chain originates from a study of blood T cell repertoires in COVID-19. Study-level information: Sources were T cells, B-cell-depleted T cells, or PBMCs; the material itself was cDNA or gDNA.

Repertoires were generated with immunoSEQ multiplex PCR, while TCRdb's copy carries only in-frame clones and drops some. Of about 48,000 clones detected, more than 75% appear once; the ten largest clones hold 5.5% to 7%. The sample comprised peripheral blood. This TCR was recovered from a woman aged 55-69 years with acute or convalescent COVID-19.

CDR3 protein: CASTPDLSRYEQYF. The CDR3, as DNA: TGTGCCAGCACCCCCGACTTGTCCCGCTACGAGCAGTACTTC. This chain joins TRBV2 and TRBJ2-7; D remains ambiguous. The CDR3 contains 14 residues. Per germline, CDR1 SNHLY and CDR2 FYNNEI. V dropped 7 bases and J dropped 3 bases, with 16 bases sitting between them.